The rows below give T cell receptor beta chains drawn from one sample of a study of cytomegalovirus exposure and HLA in healthy donors. Here immunoSEQ multiplex PCR was the method, and the copy in TCRdb shows in-frame clones only, minus some. The table shows about 130,000 clones, with around 80% occurring only once. Sequencing was performed on PBMCs. These receptors all stem from a female donor in good health and CMV-seronegative. CDR3s include the opening cysteine and the closing phenylalanine or tryptophan. The D gene is left open where the match is weak.

>TRBD1|TRBV7-9|TRBJ1-2
CASSLPEGTAYGYTF
>NA|TRBV4-1|TRBJ2-5
CASSQVGAKETQYF
>NA|TRBV6-5|TRBJ1-1
CASSYEPHGNTEAFF
>TRBD1|TRBV6-5|TRBJ1-6
CASSYSGTANSPLHF
>TRBD1|TRBV19|TRBJ2-3
CASSIEGASTDTQYF
>TRBD1|TRBV18|TRBJ1-3
CASSPSGGSGNTIYF
>NA|TRBV11-2|TRBJ2-7
CASRAYGRKSSYEQYF
>NA|TRBV9|TRBJ1-6
CASTRGPGLNNSPLHF
>TRBD1|TRBV5-4|TRBJ2-5
CASSTETGSQETQYF
>TRBD1|TRBV2|TRBJ2-3
CASGRQGIVTDTQYF
>TRBD2|TRBV5-5|TRBJ2-3
CASSSRTSGADTQYF
>TRBD1|TRBV6-1|TRBJ1-4
CASSETGWWTNEKLFF
>TRBD2|TRBV2|TRBJ2-7
CASRAGTSEAYEQYF
>TRBD1|TRBV7-6|TRBJ2-5
CASSLVSDRGLGETQYF
>TRBD1|TRBV5-1|TRBJ2-1
CASSEGDRGKSVYNEQFF
>NA|TRBV21-1|TRBJ2-7
CAGGGRGYNLSYEQYF
>NA|TRBV2|TRBJ2-4
CASSPDSPLAKNIQYF
>NA|TRBV28|TRBJ1-2
CASSLGQGYTF
>NA|TRBV18|TRBJ2-7
CASSPPARGSNEQYF
>NA|TRBV5-1|TRBJ2-1
CASSSPILAENYYNEQFF
>NA|TRBV5-8|TRBJ1-2
CASSLGTPSYGYTF
>TRBD1|TRBV5-1|TRBJ2-1
CASRQQGAYNEQFF
>NA|TRBV19|TRBJ2-1
CASSSDGGRFF
>TRBD1|TRBV11-2|TRBJ2-7
CASSSVTGSYEQYF
>NA|TRBV2|TRBJ2-3
CASSSTYTQYF
>TRBD2|TRBV11-2|TRBJ2-7
CASSLGTQGLALEQYF
>NA|TRBV19|TRBJ2-2
CASDRTGSGTGELFF
>TRBD2|TRBV30|TRBJ2-5
CAWGPLAGATQYF
>TRBD1|TRBV18|TRBJ2-1
CASSPMGQGNEQFF
>TRBD1|TRBV28|TRBJ1-1
CASSKDRVGTEAFF
>NA|TRBV30|TRBJ2-1
CAWTQLTRGEQFF
>TRBD1|TRBV6-1|TRBJ2-5
CASRTGPVQETQYF
>NA|TRBV6-5|TRBJ1-2
CASSPEGSSNYGYTF
>NA|TRBV21-1|TRBJ1-2
CASSKIARTFAIGYTF
>NA|TRBV2|TRBJ1-6
CASSREVYYNSPLHF
>TRBD1|TRBV6-5|TRBJ1-1
CASSYGPSGQFF
>TRBD2|TRBV7-9|TRBJ2-1
CASSRSSGRALLFNEQFF
>NA|TRBV19|TRBJ2-1
CASSIGLGEGYEQFF
>NA|TRBV15|TRBJ2-1
CATSRDANGAPTYNEQFF
>NA|TRBV27|TRBJ1-3
CASSLSAFEFIPGNTIYF
>NA|TRBV30|TRBJ1-1
CAWSRYTEAFF
>TRBD1|TRBV4-2|TRBJ2-3
CASSPGQVSTDTQYF
>TRBD1|TRBV6-6|TRBJ2-7
CASTIRGQGLEQYF
>NA|TRBV6-1|TRBJ2-5
CASSGLRTQYF
>NA|TRBV5-4|TRBJ1-1
CASSRNTEAFF
>TRBD1|TRBV28|TRBJ1-1
CASSVTGGNTEAFF
>TRBD1|TRBV9|TRBJ2-6
CASSGQGQGVSGANVLTF
>NA|TRBV5-1|TRBJ2-1
CASSLGSRYNEQFF
>NA|TRBV15|TRBJ2-5
CATSRDPSIGGETQYF
>NA|TRBV9|TRBJ1-6
CASKDTPNSPLHF
>NA|TRBV28|TRBJ2-6
CASSSISGSGANVLTF
>NA|TRBV19|TRBJ1-4
CASRRGSTQVYEKLFF
>NA|TRBV28|TRBJ1-5
CASSLDRYNQPQHF
>NA|TRBV4-1|TRBJ1-5
CASSHPGLDQPQHF
>NA|TRBV7-9|TRBJ2-3
CSSSLEPDTQYF
>NA|TRBV19|TRBJ1-4
CASSLSRWANEKLFF
>NA|TRBV5-1|TRBJ2-7
CASSKTIGPYEQYF
>TRBD1|TRBV5-6|TRBJ2-7
CASSLDPGGSSYEQYF
>TRBD2|TRBV6-5|TRBJ2-3
CASRPRGGGGDTQYF